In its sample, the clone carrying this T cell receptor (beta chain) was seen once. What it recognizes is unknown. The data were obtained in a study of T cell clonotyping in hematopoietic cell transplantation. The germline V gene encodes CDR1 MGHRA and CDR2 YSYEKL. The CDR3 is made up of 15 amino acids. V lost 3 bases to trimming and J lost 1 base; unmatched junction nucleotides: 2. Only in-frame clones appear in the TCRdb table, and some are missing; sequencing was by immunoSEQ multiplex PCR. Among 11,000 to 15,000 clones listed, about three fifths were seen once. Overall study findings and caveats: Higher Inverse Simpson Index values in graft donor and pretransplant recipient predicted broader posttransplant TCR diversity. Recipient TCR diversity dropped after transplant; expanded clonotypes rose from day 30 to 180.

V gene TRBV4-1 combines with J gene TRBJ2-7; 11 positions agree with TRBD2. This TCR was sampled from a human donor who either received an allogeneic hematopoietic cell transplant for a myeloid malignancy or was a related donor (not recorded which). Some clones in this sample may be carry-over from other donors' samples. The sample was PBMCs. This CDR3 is CASSHLAGGSYEQYF. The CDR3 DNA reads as TGCGCCAGCAGCCACCTAGCGGGGGGTTCCTACGAGCAGTACTTC.